The 9 T cell receptor beta chains reported below all come from one sample, sequenced in a study of cytotoxic CD8 clonotypes in ibrutinib-treated CLL. Repertoires were generated with immunoSEQ multiplex PCR, while TCRdb's copy carries only in-frame clones and drops some. The top ten hold about 2% of the sample, which has around 140,000 clones, around 85% seen once. The specimen comprised PBMCs, sampled after 24 months of ibrutinib treatment. Receptors originate from a human donor with chronic lymphocytic leukemia.

The J gene is TRBJ1-2, the V gene TRBV7-9; possibly TRBD1 for D (6 bases). The CDR3 has 13 amino acids. The germline V gene encodes CDR1 SEHNR and CDR2 FQNEAQ (reference sequence). V lost 7 bases and J 3 bases, leaving 12 bases between the germline ends. CDR3 in DNA: TGTGCCAGCAACCCCAACAGGGACTATGGCTACACCTTC. Translation gives CASNPNRDYGYTF.

The chain is built from TRBV7-9 and TRBJ1-1; D not certain. V lost 5 bases and J 1 base, leaving 11 bases between the germline ends. Germline V CDR1 and CDR2: SEHNR, FQNEAQ (reference sequence). The CDR3 runs to 14 residues. The CDR3 bases are TGTGCCAGCAGCGGTGGGCGACAGAACACTGAAGCTTTCTTT. It codes for CASSGGRQNTEAFF.

The chain recombines TRBV28 with TRBJ1-4; no reliable D call. The V and J ends lost 5 bases and 8 bases respectively, with 15 bases between them. CDR3 length equals 14 residues. Per the germline V gene, CDR1 is MDHEN and CDR2 is SYDVKM. CDR3 in amino acids: CASSPSLGSEKLFF. DNA of the CDR3: TGTGCCAGCAGTCCAAGCCTCGGGTCGGAAAAACTGTTTTTT.

The V gene is TRBV6-6, the J gene TRBJ1-5; D ambiguous. The CDR3 consists of 14 residues. Germline V CDR1 and CDR2: MNHNY, SVGAGI (reference sequence). The V end was cut by 6 bases, the J end by 3 bases, with 12 bases between. In nucleotides, the CDR3 is TGTGCCAGCAGCGACTACAGCTCCAATCAGCCCCAGCATTTT. This codes for CASSDYSSNQPQHF.

A few counts support this clone. The rearrangement links TRBV18 to TRBJ2-1, with no clear D. The germline CDR1 and CDR2 sequences are KGHSH and LQKENI. Trimming stripped 1 base from V and 5 bases from J, with 3 bases between. CDR3 length: 12 residues. The CDR3 DNA follows: TGTGCCAGCTCACCACGTCACAATGAGCAGTTCTTC. Encoded protein: CASSPRHNEQFF.

This chain links TRBV9 with TRBJ2-7; D is undetermined. The V end was cut by 4 bases, the J end by 3 bases, with 11 bases between. The germline CDR1 and CDR2 sequences are SGDLS and YYNGEE. This CDR3 comprises 13 residues. The DNA for the CDR3 is TGTGCCAGCAGCCCGAGCATGGTCTACGAGCAGTACTTC. It is translated as CASSPSMVYEQYF.

The genes are TRBV28 and TRBJ1-1; D is unclear. The CDR3 covers 10 residues. Per germline, CDR1 MDHEN and CDR2 SYDVKM. V lost 8 bases and J 7 bases, leaving 8 bases between the germline ends. For the CDR3, the DNA is TGTGCCAGCGGTCCGGGTGAAGCTTTCTTT. This translates into CASGPGEAFF.

This clone occurred once. The V gene is TRBV7-2, the J gene TRBJ1-1, with D maybe TRBD1 (6 bases). The CDR3 contains 15 residues. Trimming took 1 base from V and 3 from J, leaving 12 bases between them. The germline V gene has CDR1 SGHTA and CDR2 FQGNSA. As DNA, the CDR3 is TGTGCCAGCAGCTTAGATGCGCGGGGGCACACTGAAGCTTTCTTT. This encodes CASSLDARGHTEAFF.

This chain links TRBV2 with TRBJ1-6, with D tentatively TRBD1 (6 bases). This CDR3 comprises 17 residues. Looked up from germline, CDR1 is SNHLY and CDR2 is FYNNEI. Trimming stripped 6 bases from V and 3 bases from J, with 18 bases between. CDR3 DNA: TGTGCCAGCAGCAAACAGGACAGCCAGGTCTATAATTCACCCCTCCACTTT. It yields the protein CASSKQDSQVYNSPLHF. The full variable domain, with the rest looked up from reference TRBV2 and TRBJ1-6, is EPEVTQTPSHQVTQMGQEVILRCVPISNHLYFYWYRQILGQKVEFLVSFYNNEISEKSEIFDDQFSVERPDGSNFTLKIRSTKLEDSAMYFCASSKQDSQVYNSPLHFGNGTRLTVT.